The T cell receptor (beta chain) under discussion was sequenced for a study of T cell responses to AZD1222 COVID-19 vaccine. Across the study: Pooling of second doses given at about 4 or about 12 weeks was done.

V was pared by 8 bases and J by 8 bases, with 4 bases of the junction left unmatched. The length of the CDR3 is 13 residues. CDR1 and CDR2 from the germline V gene are MNHEY and SVGAGI. Of note for this clone: Its antigen is as yet unknown.

Findings and limits, study-wide: After two AZD1222 doses, spike-specific TCR breadth and depth rose versus day 0. Donors were largely white British and mainly female; clonal diversity was possibly underestimated. Just a handful of people given AZD1222 tested seropositive at baseline.

Libraries were prepared by immunoSEQ multiplex PCR; TCRdb keeps only in-frame clonotypes and omits some of them. The table includes around 100,000 clones, around 92% detected once. The source was peripheral blood, collected on day 0 of AZD1222 vaccination. The clonotype originates from an adult in good health. This rearrangement joins TRBV6-5 to TRBJ1-4; 11 bases are shared with TRBD1. CDR3 residues: CASRRDRGEKLFF. CDR3 nucleotides: TGTGCCAGCCGACGGGACAGGGGGGAAAAACTGTTTTTT.